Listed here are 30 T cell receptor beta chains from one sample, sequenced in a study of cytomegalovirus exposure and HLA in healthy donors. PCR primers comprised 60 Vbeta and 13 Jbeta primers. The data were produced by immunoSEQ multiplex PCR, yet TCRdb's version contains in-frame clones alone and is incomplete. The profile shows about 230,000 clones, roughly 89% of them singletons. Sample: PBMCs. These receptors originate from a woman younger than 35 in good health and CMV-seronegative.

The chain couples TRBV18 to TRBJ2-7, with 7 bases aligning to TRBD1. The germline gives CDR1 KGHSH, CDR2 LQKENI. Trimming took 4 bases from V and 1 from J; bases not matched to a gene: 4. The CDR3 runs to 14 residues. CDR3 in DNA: TGTGCCAGCTCACAACCGGGACAGTCCTACGAGCAGTACTTC. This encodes CASSQPGQSYEQYF.

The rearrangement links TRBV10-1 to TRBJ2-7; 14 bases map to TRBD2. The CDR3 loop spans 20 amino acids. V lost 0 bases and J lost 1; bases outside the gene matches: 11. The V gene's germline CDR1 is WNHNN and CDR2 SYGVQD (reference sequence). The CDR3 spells CASSESGMGLAGVESYEQYF. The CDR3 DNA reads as TGCGCCAGCAGTGAGTCCGGCATGGGACTAGCGGGAGTCGAATCCTACGAGCAGTACTTC.

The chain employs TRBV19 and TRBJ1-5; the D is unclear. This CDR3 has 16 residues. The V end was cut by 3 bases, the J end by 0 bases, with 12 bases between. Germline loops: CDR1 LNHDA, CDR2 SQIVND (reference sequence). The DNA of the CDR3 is TGTGCCAGTAGTATGGCGGATACTTATAGCAATCAGCCCCAGCATTTT. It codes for CASSMADTYSNQPQHF.

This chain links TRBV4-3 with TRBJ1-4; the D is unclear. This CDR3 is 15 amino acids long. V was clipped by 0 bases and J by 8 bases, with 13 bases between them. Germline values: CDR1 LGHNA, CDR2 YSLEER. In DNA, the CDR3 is TGCGCCAGCAGCCAAGATGGACTTCAGCGGGAAAAACTGTTTTTT. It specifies CASSQDGLQREKLFF.

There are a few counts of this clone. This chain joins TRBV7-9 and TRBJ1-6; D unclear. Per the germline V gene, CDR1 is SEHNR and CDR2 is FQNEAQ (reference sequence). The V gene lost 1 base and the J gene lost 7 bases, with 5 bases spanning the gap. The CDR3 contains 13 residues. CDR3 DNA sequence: TGTGCCAGCAGCTTAGACAGCAATTCACCCCTCCACTTT. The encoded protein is CASSLDSNSPLHF.

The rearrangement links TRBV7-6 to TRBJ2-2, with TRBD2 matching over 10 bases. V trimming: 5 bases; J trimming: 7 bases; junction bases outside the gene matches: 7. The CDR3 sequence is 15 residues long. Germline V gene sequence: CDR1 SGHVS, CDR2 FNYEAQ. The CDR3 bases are TGTGCCAGCAGCCTACTAGCGGGGAGGGTCGGGGAGCTGTTTTTT. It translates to CASSLLAGRVGELFF.

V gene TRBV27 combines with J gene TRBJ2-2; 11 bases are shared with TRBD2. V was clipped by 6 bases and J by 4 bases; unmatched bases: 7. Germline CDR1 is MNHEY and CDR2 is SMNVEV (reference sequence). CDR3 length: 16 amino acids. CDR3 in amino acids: CASSRIAGGTTGELFF. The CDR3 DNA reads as TGTGCCAGCAGCCGAATAGCGGGGGGGACCACCGGGGAGCTGTTTTTT.

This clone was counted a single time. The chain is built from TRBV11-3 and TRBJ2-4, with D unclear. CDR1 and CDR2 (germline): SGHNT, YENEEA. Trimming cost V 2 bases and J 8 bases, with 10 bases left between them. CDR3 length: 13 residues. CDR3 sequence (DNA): TGTGCCAGCAGCTTAAACGTCCGAGACATTCAGTACTTC. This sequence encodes CASSLNVRDIQYF.

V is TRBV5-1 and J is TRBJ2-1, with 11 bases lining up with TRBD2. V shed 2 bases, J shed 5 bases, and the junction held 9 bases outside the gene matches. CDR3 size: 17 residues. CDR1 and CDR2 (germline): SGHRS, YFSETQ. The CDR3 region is CASSLSSGGLADNEQFF. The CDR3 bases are TGCGCCAGCAGCTTATCTTCCGGGGGACTAGCGGACAATGAGCAGTTCTTC.

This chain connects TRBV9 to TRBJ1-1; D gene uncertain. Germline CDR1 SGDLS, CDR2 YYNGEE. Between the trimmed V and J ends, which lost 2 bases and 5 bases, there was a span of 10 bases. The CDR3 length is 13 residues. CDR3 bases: TGTGCCAGCAGCGTCCAACGAGAGACTGAAGCTTTCTTT. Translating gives CASSVQRETEAFF.

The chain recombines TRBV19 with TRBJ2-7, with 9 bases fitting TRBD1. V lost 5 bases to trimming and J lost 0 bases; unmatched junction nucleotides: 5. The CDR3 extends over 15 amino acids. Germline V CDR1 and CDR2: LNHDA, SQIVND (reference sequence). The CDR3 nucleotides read TGTGCCAGTAGTTTCGACAGGGGGAGCTCCTACGAGCAGTACTTC. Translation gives CASSFDRGSSYEQYF. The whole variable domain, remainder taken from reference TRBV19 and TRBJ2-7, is DGGITQSPKYLFRKEGQNVTLSCEQNLNHDAMYWYRQDPGQGLRLIYYSQIVNDFQKGDIAEGYSVSREKKESFPLTVTSAQKNPTAFYLCASSFDRGSSYEQYFGPGTRLTVT.

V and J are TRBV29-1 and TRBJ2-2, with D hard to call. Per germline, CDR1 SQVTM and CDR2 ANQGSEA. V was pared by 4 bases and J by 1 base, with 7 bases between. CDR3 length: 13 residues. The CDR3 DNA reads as TGCAGCGTTGCCCTTTTGAACACCGGGGAGCTGTTTTTT. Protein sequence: CSVALLNTGELFF.

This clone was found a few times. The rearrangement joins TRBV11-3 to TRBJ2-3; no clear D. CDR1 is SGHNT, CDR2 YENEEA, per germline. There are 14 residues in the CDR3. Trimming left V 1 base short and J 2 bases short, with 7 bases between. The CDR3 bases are TGTGCCAGCAGCTTAGGAGGATACACAGATACGCAGTATTTT. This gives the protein CASSLGGYTDTQYF.

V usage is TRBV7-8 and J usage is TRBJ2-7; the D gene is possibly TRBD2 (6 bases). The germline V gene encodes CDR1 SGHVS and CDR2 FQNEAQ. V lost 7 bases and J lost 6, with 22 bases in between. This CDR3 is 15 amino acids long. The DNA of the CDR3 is TGTGCCAGCACTCCAAGGCGGGTCGGGAGAGGCGAGCAGTACTTC. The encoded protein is CASTPRRVGRGEQYF. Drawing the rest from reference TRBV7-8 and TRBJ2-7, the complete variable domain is GAGVSQSPRYKVAKRGQDVALRCDPISGHVSLFWYQQALGQGPEFLTYFQNEAQLDKSGLPSDRFFAERPEGSVSTLKIQRTQQEDSAVYLCASTPRRVGRGEQYFGPGTRLTVT.

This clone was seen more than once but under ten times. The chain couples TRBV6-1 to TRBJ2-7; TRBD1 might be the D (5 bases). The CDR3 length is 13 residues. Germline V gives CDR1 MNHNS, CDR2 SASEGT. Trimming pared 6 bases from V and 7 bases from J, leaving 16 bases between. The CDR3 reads CASSIRDLREQYF. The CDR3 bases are TGTGCCAGCAGCATCAGGGATTTAAGGGAGCAGTACTTC.

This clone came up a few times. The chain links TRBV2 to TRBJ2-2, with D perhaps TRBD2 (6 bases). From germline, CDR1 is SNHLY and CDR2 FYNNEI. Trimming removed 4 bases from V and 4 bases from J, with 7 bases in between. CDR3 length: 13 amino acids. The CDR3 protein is CASSAGGTGELFF. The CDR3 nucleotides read TGTGCCAGCAGTGCCGGGGGCACCGGGGAGCTGTTTTTT.

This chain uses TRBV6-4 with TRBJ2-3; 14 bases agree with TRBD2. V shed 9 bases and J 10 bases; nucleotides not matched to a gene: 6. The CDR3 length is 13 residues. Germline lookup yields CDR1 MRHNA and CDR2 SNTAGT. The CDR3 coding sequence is TGTGCCAGTGGGGGACTAGCGGGGGCTGCGCAGTATTTT. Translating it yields CASGGLAGAAQYF.

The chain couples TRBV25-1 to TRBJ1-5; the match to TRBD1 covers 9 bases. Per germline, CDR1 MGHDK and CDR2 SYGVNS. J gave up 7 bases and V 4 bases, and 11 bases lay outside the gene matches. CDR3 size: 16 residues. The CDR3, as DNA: TGTGCCAGCAGTGGACAAACCGGGACAGGGAACCAGCCCCAGCATTTT. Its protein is CASSGQTGTGNQPQHF.

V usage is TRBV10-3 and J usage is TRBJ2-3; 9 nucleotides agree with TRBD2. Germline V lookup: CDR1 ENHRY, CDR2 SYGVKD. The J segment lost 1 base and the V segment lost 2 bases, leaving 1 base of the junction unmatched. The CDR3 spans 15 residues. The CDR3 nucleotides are TGTGCCATCAGTGAGCCTAGCGGGGGCACAGATACGCAGTATTTT. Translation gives CAISEPSGGTDTQYF.

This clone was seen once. This chain's CDR3 is CASSANLAGGYNEQFF. In nucleotides, the CDR3 is TGTGCCAGCAGCGCCAACCTAGCGGGGGGATACAATGAGCAGTTCTTC. The V gene is TRBV9, the J gene TRBJ2-1, with 11 bases aligning to TRBD2. CDR3 length: 16 residues. V shed 3 bases and J 4 bases; nucleotides not matched to a gene: 6. Germline V gene data show CDR1 as SGDLS and CDR2 as YYNGEE.

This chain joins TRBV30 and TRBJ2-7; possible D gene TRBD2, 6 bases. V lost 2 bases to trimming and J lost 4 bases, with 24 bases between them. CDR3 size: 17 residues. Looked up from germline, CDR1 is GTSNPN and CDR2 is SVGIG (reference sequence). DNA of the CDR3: TGTGCCTGGAGTTCAACTATTCCGGGACTCCCTGAGTACGAGCAGTACTTC. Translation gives CAWSSTIPGLPEYEQYF. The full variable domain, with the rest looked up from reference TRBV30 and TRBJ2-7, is SQTIHQWPATLVQPVGSPLSLECTVEGTSNPNLYWYRQAAGRGLQLLFYSVGIGQISSEVPQNLSASRPQDRQFILSSKKLLLSDSGFYLCAWSSTIPGLPEYEQYFGPGTRLTVT.

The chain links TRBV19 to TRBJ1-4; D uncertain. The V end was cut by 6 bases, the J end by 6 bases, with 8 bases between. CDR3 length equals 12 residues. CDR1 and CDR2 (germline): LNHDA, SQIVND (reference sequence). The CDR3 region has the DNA TGTGCCAGTAGCGGGGAGTATGAAAAACTGTTTTTT. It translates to CASSGEYEKLFF.

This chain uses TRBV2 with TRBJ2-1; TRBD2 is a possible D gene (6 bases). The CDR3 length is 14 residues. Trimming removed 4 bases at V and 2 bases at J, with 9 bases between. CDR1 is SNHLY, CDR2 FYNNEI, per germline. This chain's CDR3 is CASSGRETYNEQFF. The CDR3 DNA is TGTGCCAGCAGTGGACGGGAGACCTACAATGAGCAGTTCTTC.

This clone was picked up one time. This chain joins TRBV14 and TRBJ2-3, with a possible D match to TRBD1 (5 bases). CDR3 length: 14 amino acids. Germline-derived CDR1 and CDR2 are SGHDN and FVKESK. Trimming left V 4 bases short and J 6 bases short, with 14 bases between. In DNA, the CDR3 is TGTGCCAGCAGCCTCATGGCCAAGGGGGATACGCAGTATTTT. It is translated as CASSLMAKGDTQYF.

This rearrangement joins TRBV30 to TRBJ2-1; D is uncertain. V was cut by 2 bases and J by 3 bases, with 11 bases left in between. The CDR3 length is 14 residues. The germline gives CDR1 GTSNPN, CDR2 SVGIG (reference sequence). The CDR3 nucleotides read TGTGCCTGGAGTCATGGCGGAATCTACAATGAGCAGTTCTTC. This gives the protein CAWSHGGIYNEQFF. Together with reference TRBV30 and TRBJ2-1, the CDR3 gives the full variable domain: SQTIHQWPATLVQPVGSPLSLECTVEGTSNPNLYWYRQAAGRGLQLLFYSVGIGQISSEVPQNLSASRPQDRQFILSSKKLLLSDSGFYLCAWSHGGIYNEQFFGPGTRLTVL.

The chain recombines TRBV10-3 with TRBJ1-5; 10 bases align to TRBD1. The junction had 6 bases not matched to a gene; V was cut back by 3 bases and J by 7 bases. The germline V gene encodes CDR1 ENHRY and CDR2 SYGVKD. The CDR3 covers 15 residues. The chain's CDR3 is CAISDRDRGSQPQHF. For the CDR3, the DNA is TGTGCCATCAGTGATCGGGACAGGGGTTCCCAGCCCCAGCATTTT.

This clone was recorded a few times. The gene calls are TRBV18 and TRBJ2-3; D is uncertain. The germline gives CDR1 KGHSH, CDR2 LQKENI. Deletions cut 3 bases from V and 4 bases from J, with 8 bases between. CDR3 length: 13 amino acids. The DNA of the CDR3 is TGTGCCAGCTCACCGACGGGTGCAGATACGCAGTATTTT. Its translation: CASSPTGADTQYF. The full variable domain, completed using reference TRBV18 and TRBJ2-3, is NAGVMQNPRHLVRRRGQEARLRCSPMKGHSHVYWYRQLPEEGLKFMVYLQKENIIDESGMPKERFSAEFPKEGPSILRIQQVVRGDSAAYFCASSPTGADTQYFGPGTRLTVL.

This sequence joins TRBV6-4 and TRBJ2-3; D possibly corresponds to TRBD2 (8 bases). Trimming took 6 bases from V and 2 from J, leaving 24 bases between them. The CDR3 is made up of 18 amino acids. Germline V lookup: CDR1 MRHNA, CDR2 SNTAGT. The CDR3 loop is CASRQGVKRGTYTDTQYF. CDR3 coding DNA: TGTGCCAGCAGGCAGGGGGTTAAGCGGGGGACTTACACAGATACGCAGTATTTT.

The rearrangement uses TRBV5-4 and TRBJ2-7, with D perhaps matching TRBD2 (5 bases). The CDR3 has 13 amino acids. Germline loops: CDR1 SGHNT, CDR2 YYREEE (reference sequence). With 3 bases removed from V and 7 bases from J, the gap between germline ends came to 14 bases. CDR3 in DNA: TGTGCCAGCAGCTCGACCGTTTGGGAGGAGCAGTACTTC. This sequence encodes CASSSTVWEEQYF.

The CDR3 DNA reads as TGTGCCAGCAGCTTAAGGGTTACTAGGGAGCAGTACTTC. As protein: CASSLRVTREQYF. The gene calls are TRBV7-8 and TRBJ2-7, with a tentative D call TRBD2 (5 bases). With 2 bases removed from V and 7 bases from J, the gap between germline ends came to 12 bases. From germline, CDR1 is SGHVS and CDR2 FQNEAQ. The CDR3 totals 13 residues.